The 23 T cell receptor beta chains in this list originate from one sample, sequenced in a study of blood T cell repertoires in COVID-19. The table came from immunoSEQ multiplex PCR; TCRdb's copy has only in-frame clones and leaves some out. The sample includes about 68,000 clones, 89% of them seen just once. The sequencing sample was made of peripheral blood. These receptors all come from a man aged 45-60 years with active COVID-19.

The chain carries TRBV19 and TRBJ2-1; 9 nucleotides align to TRBD1. Germline loops: CDR1 LNHDA, CDR2 SQIVND (reference sequence). This CDR3 spans 17 amino acids. The J segment lost 4 bases and the V segment lost 1 base, leaving 8 bases of the junction unmatched. CDR3 nucleotide sequence: TGTGCCAGTAGTATAGCCGGCCCGGGACAGGGATACAATGAGCAGTTCTTC. Protein sequence: CASSIAGPGQGYNEQFF.

The chain links TRBV4-3 to TRBJ2-3; 8 nucleotides line up with TRBD1. The CDR3 runs to 17 residues. V lost 1 base, J lost 6 bases, and 12 bases stayed unmatched. CDR1 is LGHNA and CDR2 is YSLEER in the germline V gene. The CDR3 protein is CASSQGPGQDLPDTQYF. CDR3 DNA sequence: TGCGCCAGCAGCCAAGGACCGGGACAGGACCTCCCGGATACGCAGTATTTT.

V usage is TRBV11-2 and J usage is TRBJ2-1; D possibly corresponds to TRBD1 (8 bases). V was clipped by 4 bases and J by 1 base, with 14 bases between them. The CDR3 loop spans 16 amino acids. In germline, CDR1 is SGHAT, CDR2 FQNNGV. The CDR3 coding sequence is TGTGCCAGCAGCTCCTACAGGGGGGGTTCCTACAATGAGCAGTTCTTC. Protein product: CASSSYRGGSYNEQFF.

In the case of this clone: A read error may account for a junction end that differs from germline. This CDR3 is CASSLRRQGTNYDYTF. In nucleotides, the CDR3 is TGTGCCAGCAGCTTACGGAGACAGGGGACTAACTATGACTACACCTTC. The rearrangement links TRBV11-2 to TRBJ1-2; 8 bases are shared with TRBD1. The germline V gene encodes CDR1 SGHAT and CDR2 FQNNGV. The CDR3 loop spans 16 amino acids.

The chain carries TRBV5-8 and TRBJ1-2; TRBD1 matches 10 bases. The CDR3 contains 13 residues. Germline V lookup: CDR1 SGHTS, CDR2 YDEGEE. J lost 4 bases, V lost 3 bases, and 0 bases had no gene match. CDR3 DNA sequence: TGTGCCAGCAGCTGGACAGGGGGCTATGGCTACACCTTC. Amino acids: CASSWTGGYGYTF.

This chain connects TRBV6-5 to TRBJ1-1; TRBD1 is a possible D gene (5 bases). Per the germline V gene, CDR1 is MNHEY and CDR2 is SVGAGI. The CDR3 has 13 residues. V was trimmed by 6 bases and J by 4 bases, leaving 12 bases between them. CDR3 in amino acids: CASSGGWSTEAFF. DNA of the CDR3: TGTGCCAGCAGCGGGGGGTGGAGCACTGAAGCTTTCTTT.

The genes are TRBV7-8 and TRBJ1-1; TRBD1 is a possible D gene (5 bases). This CDR3 spans 15 amino acids. V was shortened by 4 bases and J by 6 bases, with 18 bases between the two germline ends. Germline loops: CDR1 SGHVS, CDR2 FQNEAQ. CDR3 amino acids: CASSYREGRAAEAFF. DNA for the CDR3: TGTGCCAGCAGCTACCGGGAGGGACGGGCAGCTGAAGCTTTCTTT. Drawing the rest from reference TRBV7-8 and TRBJ1-1, the complete variable domain is GAGVSQSPRYKVAKRGQDVALRCDPISGHVSLFWYQQALGQGPEFLTYFQNEAQLDKSGLPSDRFFAERPEGSVSTLKIQRTQQEDSAVYLCASSYREGRAAEAFFGQGTRLTVV.

V is TRBV19 and J is TRBJ1-1; D remains ambiguous. The CDR3 runs to 13 residues. The germline CDR1 and CDR2 sequences are LNHDA and SQIVND (reference sequence). Trimming removed 3 bases at V and 6 bases at J, with 11 bases between. CDR3 protein: CASSIARSAEAFF. CDR3 DNA sequence: TGTGCCAGTAGTATCGCCCGCAGCGCTGAAGCTTTCTTT.

The chain couples TRBV6-6 to TRBJ2-7; TRBD1 aligns across 8 bases. The V gene end was trimmed by 5 bases and the J gene end by 3 bases; junction bases not matched to a gene: 3. CDR1 and CDR2 from the germline V gene are MNHNY and SVGAGI (reference sequence). The CDR3 covers 13 residues. This CDR3 is CASSLGQGYEQYF. CDR3 in DNA: TGTGCCAGCAGTCTAGGACAGGGCTACGAGCAGTACTTC.

The V call is TRBV18, the J call TRBJ2-1; 8 bases line up with TRBD2. CDR1 is KGHSH, CDR2 LQKENI, per germline. Trimming took 3 bases from V and 2 from J; bases not matched to a gene: 6. This CDR3 is built from 16 residues. In DNA form, the CDR3 reads TGTGCCAGCTCACCGATCAGCGGGGGCGCCTACAATGAGCAGTTCTTC. This sequence encodes CASSPISGGAYNEQFF.

The rearrangement links TRBV12-3 or TRBV12-4 to TRBJ1-2; D call uncertain. V was clipped by 5 bases and J by 4 bases, with 8 bases between them. The CDR3 covers 12 residues. The CDR3 DNA follows: TGTGCCAGCAGTCCGGGGATCTATGGCTACACCTTC. This encodes CASSPGIYGYTF.

This clone came up once. The chain carries TRBV19 and TRBJ1-5; the match to TRBD1 covers 9 bases. Germline V gene data show CDR1 as LNHDA and CDR2 as SQIVND (reference sequence). This CDR3 contains 15 residues. V shed 7 bases, J shed 0 bases, and the junction held 4 bases outside the gene matches. The CDR3: CASNNRGLSNQPQHF. CDR3 coding DNA: TGTGCCAGTAACAACAGGGGGCTTAGCAATCAGCCCCAGCATTTT.

The V and J genes are TRBV9 and TRBJ2-2; 10 bases match TRBD1. Germline CDR1 is SGDLS and CDR2 is YYNGEE. Germline trimming cut 3 bases from V and 6 bases from J; bases unmatched to any gene: 11. The CDR3 is 17 residues long. This chain's CDR3 is CASSADPGTGVSGELFF. Written as DNA, the CDR3 is TGTGCCAGCAGCGCGGACCCCGGGACAGGGGTTTCCGGGGAGCTGTTTTTT.

The V and J genes are TRBV4-1 and TRBJ1-6, with TRBD1 matching 9 bases. Germline assignment: CDR1 MGHRA and CDR2 YSYEKL. CDR3 size: 17 residues. The ends lost 0 bases at V and 6 bases at J; junction bases unmatched: 6. CDR3 region: CASSQEGTGSGNSPLHF. The CDR3 DNA reads TGCGCCAGCAGCCAAGAAGGGACAGGGAGTGGTAATTCACCCCTCCACTTT.

V usage is TRBV9 and J usage is TRBJ2-4, with D uncertain. V lost 4 bases and J lost 0, with 8 bases in between. CDR1 and CDR2 from the germline V gene are SGDLS and YYNGEE. The CDR3 has 14 amino acids. CDR3 sequence (DNA): TGTGCCAGCAGCCCTTACGGAGCCAAAAACATTCAGTACTTC. Protein: CASSPYGAKNIQYF.

V usage is TRBV7-8 and J usage is TRBJ2-7, with TRBD1 matching 10 bases. The CDR3 length is 15 residues. The J segment lost 0 bases and the V segment lost 6 bases, leaving 5 bases of the junction unmatched. In germline, CDR1 is SGHVS, CDR2 FQNEAQ. CDR3 coding DNA: TGTGCCAGCAGTCTGGACAGGGGGAGCTCCTACGAGCAGTACTTC. It encodes CASSLDRGSSYEQYF.

This clone was recorded once. The gene calls are TRBV4-1 and TRBJ1-4, with 7 bases fitting TRBD1. CDR1 and CDR2 (germline): MGHRA, YSYEKL. The CDR3 has 15 amino acids. V trimming: 0 bases; J trimming: 5 bases; junction bases outside the gene matches: 3. In DNA, the CDR3 is TGCGCCAGCAGCCAAGAAGGGGGCCGGAATGAAAAACTGTTTTTT. Its translation: CASSQEGGRNEKLFF.

The gene calls are TRBV7-8 and TRBJ2-3, with a tentative D call TRBD2 (7 bases). Germline CDR1 SGHVS, CDR2 FQNEAQ. CDR3 length equals 16 residues. V shed 1 base and J shed 7 bases, with 18 bases lying between them. The CDR3 DNA follows: TGTGCCAGCAGCTTAGGTACGGGGGGCACAATAAATACGCAGTATTTT. Its translation is CASSLGTGGTINTQYF.

CDR3 coding DNA: TGTGCCAGCAGCCGGTTCTTCACAGATACGCAGTATTTT. This translates into CASSRFFTDTQYF. The rearrangement uses TRBV7-8 and TRBJ2-3; D uncertain. The V end was cut by 5 bases, the J end by 2 bases, with 8 bases between. The CDR3 is 13 residues long. CDR1 and CDR2 from the germline V gene are SGHVS and FQNEAQ.

The chain carries TRBV27 and TRBJ1-3, with no clear D. Germline assignment: CDR1 MNHEY and CDR2 SMNVEV (reference sequence). The CDR3 runs 16 residues. The germline V and J ends were trimmed by 6 bases and 0 bases, with 15 bases remaining between them. CDR3 region: CASSPLPFGSGNTIYF. The DNA of the CDR3 is TGTGCCAGCAGCCCACTCCCGTTCGGCTCTGGAAACACCATATATTTT.

This chain uses TRBV12-3 or TRBV12-4 with TRBJ2-7; a possible D gene is TRBD1 (5 bases). There are 12 residues in the CDR3. The germline V and J ends were trimmed by 5 bases and 4 bases, with 9 bases remaining between them. Here the CDR3 reads CASSIRQYEQYF. DNA for the CDR3: TGTGCCAGCAGTATACGACAGTACGAGCAGTACTTC.

The J gene is TRBJ2-7, the V gene TRBV4-1; 7 positions agree with TRBD1. Germline CDR1 is MGHRA and CDR2 is YSYEKL. This CDR3 has 14 residues. Trimming removed 0 bases from V and 6 bases from J; junction bases left unmatched: 5. The CDR3 DNA reads as TGCGCCAGCAGCCAAGATCCAAGGGGGCTCGAGCAGTACTTC. It encodes CASSQDPRGLEQYF.

This chain connects TRBV9 to TRBJ2-3; 13 bases are shared with TRBD2. This CDR3 comprises 16 residues. Germline V lookup: CDR1 SGDLS, CDR2 YYNGEE. The ends lost 0 bases at V and 10 bases at J; junction bases unmatched: 8. The CDR3 DNA reads as TGTGCCAGCAGCGTAGGGGGACTAGCGGGGACTTACGCGCAGTATTTT. Translated: CASSVGGLAGTYAQYF.